Listed below are T cell receptor beta chains from one sample, sequenced in a study of monozygotic twins with inflammatory bowel disease. From the 5' RACE reads, TCRdb lists one entry per CDR3 protein and no DNA. Listed are some 190,000 distinct CDR3 sequences; roughly 7.1% falls within the top ten. Source material: blood. These TCRs come from a human donor with ulcerative colitis or Crohn's disease, or a healthy co-twin of an affected twin (not recorded which). Each CDR3 is given with its conserved first and last residue.

V: TRBV7-2; J: TRBJ2-1; CDR3: CASSPRTSGSLGEQFF
V: TRBV6-2/TRBV6-3; J: TRBJ2-5; CDR3: CASSYVVAGLETQYF
V: TRBV7-2; J: TRBJ2-5; CDR3: CASSPIAGGQETQYF
V: TRBV2; J: TRBJ2-3; CDR3: CASSPKQDTQYF
V: TRBV6-2/TRBV6-3; J: TRBJ2-1; CDR3: CASSYGGIYNEQFF
V: TRBV7-9; J: TRBJ2-1; CDR3: CASTPGLLYNEQFF
V: TRBV7-9; J: TRBJ1-4; CDR3: CASSLSEVGKLFF
V: TRBV20-1; J: TRBJ2-3; CDR3: CSARPQGGIARADTQYF
V: TRBV24-1; J: TRBJ1-1; CDR3: CATSDSTDPLHTEAFF
V: TRBV29-1; J: TRBJ2-1; CDR3: CSVQKWEEQFF
V: TRBV4-3; J: TRBJ2-1; CDR3: CASSQGLVSYNEQFF
V: TRBV12-3/TRBV12-4; J: TRBJ1-4; CDR3: CASSFPGDEKLFF
V: TRBV7-2; J: TRBJ2-5; CDR3: CASSRSGSETQYF
V: TRBV7-2; J: TRBJ2-1; CDR3: CASSLSSGGYNEQFF
V: TRBV3-1; J: TRBJ2-5; CDR3: CASSHPPRGQETQYF
V: TRBV20-1; J: TRBJ2-7; CDR3: CSAGLGQASYEQYF
V: TRBV18; J: TRBJ2-7; CDR3: CASSPPVESYEQYF
V: TRBV5-1; J: TRBJ2-5; CDR3: CASSLEASGGSETQYF
V: TRBV11-2; J: TRBJ2-3; CDR3: CASSLGGSRRTDTQYF
V: TRBV4-2; J: TRBJ2-2; CDR3: CASSQDAGNTGELFF
V: TRBV3-1; J: TRBJ2-5; CDR3: CASSQVIAGGHETQYF
V: TRBV4-3; J: TRBJ2-1; CDR3: CASSQFNEQFF
V: TRBV7-3; J: TRBJ1-1; CDR3: CASSLNQGRGTEAFF
V: TRBV5-1; J: TRBJ2-3; CDR3: CASSPPLTGGTDTQYF
V: TRBV5-1; J: TRBJ1-1; CDR3: CASSRGEGIMNTEAFF
V: TRBV25-1; J: TRBJ2-5; CDR3: CASSEWTGAQYF
V: TRBV10-3; J: TRBJ1-3; CDR3: CAISEDYLLSSGNTIYF
V: TRBV18; J: TRBJ2-7; CDR3: CASSLPPLYEQYF
V: TRBV28; J: TRBJ2-1; CDR3: CASSLGWGEYNEQFF
V: TRBV7-2; J: TRBJ2-3; CDR3: CASSLDGGTDTQYF
V: TRBV12-3/TRBV12-4; J: TRBJ2-2; CDR3: CASSLRSGSVTGELFF
V: TRBV30; J: TRBJ2-3; CDR3: CAWSVEADTQYF
V: TRBV6-1; J: TRBJ1-1; CDR3: CASSPNRQRMNTEAFF
V: TRBV7-9; J: TRBJ2-2; CDR3: CASSLQTISNTGELFF
V: TRBV11-2; J: TRBJ1-2; CDR3: CASSRGEWWGYTF
V: TRBV20-1; J: TRBJ2-1; CDR3: CSARWIWEGRNEQFF
V: TRBV5-1; J: TRBJ2-3; CDR3: CASSLYALTGGRDTQYF
V: TRBV6-5; J: TRBJ2-7; CDR3: CASSELGEQYF
V: TRBV29-1; J: TRBJ2-7; CDR3: CSVLLGAPEGPGKQYF
V: TRBV29-1; J: TRBJ2-5; CDR3: CSLWGDGETQYF
V: TRBV29-1; J: TRBJ2-5; CDR3: CSVSSGGTQYF
V: TRBV5-1; J: TRBJ2-1; CDR3: CASTQAGSSYNEQFF
V: TRBV6-1; J: TRBJ2-3; CDR3: CASSDPRGRTDTQYF
V: TRBV3-1; J: TRBJ2-7; CDR3: CASSLGTSHYEQYF
V: TRBV12-3/TRBV12-4; J: TRBJ2-1; CDR3: CASSYEGAYNEQFF
V: TRBV11-2; J: TRBJ2-5; CDR3: CASSLEAGLAGETQYF
V: TRBV7-7; J: TRBJ2-5; CDR3: CASSAHPGTGTETQYF
V: TRBV20-1; J: TRBJ2-3; CDR3: CSALAGQMDTQYF
V: TRBV6-6; J: TRBJ2-7; CDR3: CASSYTTTGNEQYF
V: TRBV6-5; J: TRBJ1-2; CDR3: CASSLQGLGYTF
V: TRBV15; J: TRBJ1-1; CDR3: CATSRNHRMNTEAFF
V: TRBV5-6; J: TRBJ2-1; CDR3: CASSHRDKQFF
V: TRBV5-1; J: TRBJ2-7; CDR3: CASSEGQVISYEQYF